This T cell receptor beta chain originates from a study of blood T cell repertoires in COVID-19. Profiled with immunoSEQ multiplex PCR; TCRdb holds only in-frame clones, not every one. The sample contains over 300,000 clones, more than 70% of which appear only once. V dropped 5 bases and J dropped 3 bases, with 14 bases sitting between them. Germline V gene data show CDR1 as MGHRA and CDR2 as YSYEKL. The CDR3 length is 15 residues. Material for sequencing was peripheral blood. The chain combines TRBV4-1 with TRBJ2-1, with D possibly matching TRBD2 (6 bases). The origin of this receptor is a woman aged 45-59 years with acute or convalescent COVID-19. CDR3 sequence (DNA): TGCGCCAGCAGCGGTAACCTAGCGAACTACAATGAGCAGTTCTTC. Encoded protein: CASSGNLANYNEQFF.